This TCR beta chain was obtained from a study of T cell responses to AZD1222 COVID-19 vaccine (dated by TCRdb to the early 2020s). Notes on the research overall: A total of approximately 250 trial participants underwent TCR sequencing, of whom more than 200 had received two doses of AZD1222 and some 26 had received two doses of the MenACWY control vaccine. Trial participants were enrolled into age subgroups of 18-55, 56-69 and 70-plus years, which contained around 150, 29 and 61 TCR-sequenced participants, respectively. Results and caveats for the whole study, not just this receptor: Epitopes outside the regions mutated in the B.1.351 and B.1.1.7 variants were reportedly recognized by nearly half of the unique spike-specific TCRs. Conclusions about previously exposed vaccinees are limited because only six or seven AZD1222 recipients were SARS-CoV-2 seropositive at baseline. After two AZD1222 doses, both the breadth and the depth of spike-specific TCRs were significantly higher than at day 0 and than in MenACWY recipients. Most participants were white British and females outnumbered males, and the authors suggested that clonal diversity may have been underestimated. No day 14 peak-response samples were available, so repertoires were characterized only after the peak T cell response. The 56-69-year group was small, and its depth increase did not reach significance, likely because of low power. CD4 TCRs associated with the vaccine covered the entire spike protein, and the dominant responses were in regions 160-218 and 743-854.

On this clone itself: Its binding antigen is unknown. Nothing much larger sits one base from this clone, and base qualities are not available.

The CDR3 spans 11 residues, from the cysteine through the phenylalanine. The retained sequence is limited to the CDR3, 33 bases, with the frame set at the first base. Trimming at the junction amounts to 4 bases on V and 8 bases on J, and the germline ends lie 8 bases apart. CDR1 and CDR2, looked up from the germline V gene, are SQVTM and ANQGSEA. The time point label, read with the paper, signifies: about 28 days (+/-7) after the second vaccine dose. AZD1222 recipients given second doses at about 4 weeks or at about 12 weeks were pooled, since spike-specific TCR depth and breadth were not found to differ between the two schedules. Vaccinee samples were obtained from the UK trials COV001 and COV002, which included a single-blind randomized controlled phase 2/3 trial of AZD1222 (ChAdOx1 nCoV-19) in healthy adults. For TCRbeta chain sequencing, PBMC samples from trial participants were taken at day 0 and at day 28 after the second dose.

The CDR3 regions of human TCRbeta chains were subjected to immunosequencing. For the original study's pipeline: Repertoire TCRs were checked for matches against a reference library of SARS-CoV-2-specific TCRs that had been generated using the MIRA antigen-specificity platform. Breadth was defined as the fraction of unique TCRs that were SARS-CoV-2-associated, and depth was defined as the fraction of total T cells that were SARS-CoV-2-associated. Using the MIRA data, every spike-specific TCR was mapped to the spike region that the TCR reacted to and assigned to either a CD4 or a CD8 class. Log10-transformed breadth and depth values were compared by one-way ANOVA with Sidak's multiple comparisons tests. TCRdb stores this immuneACCESS table with in-frame sequences only. Part of the clones is absent; in the studies checked, under half of the shortfall reflects unresolved V genes, and no reason is known for the rest. V, J and clone size derive from that table, while D and trimming were established from the DNA sequence. The sample has roughly 170,000 clones on record, under 95% of them singletons. The top ten clonotypes cover around 1.6% of the sample.

The receptor was derived from an adult who received the AZD1222 COVID-19 vaccine. The V and J genes are TRBV29-1 and TRBJ1-4, with the D gene not clear enough to name. This material consisted of peripheral blood, taken 28 days after the second AZD1222 dose. This receptor has the CDR3 CSVGWAEKLFF. The base sequence is TGCAGCGTTGGGTGGGCGGAAAAACTGTTTTTT.